The clone carrying this T cell receptor (beta chain) was detected many times. This specimen belongs to a study of T cells in Graves' hyperthyroidism and ophthalmopathy. RNA transcripts yielded amplified TCR beta CDR3 regions. In the first-round RT-PCR of the TCR CDR3, the HTBI primer set was used. One entry per CDR3 protein results from TCRdb running MiXCR on the multiplex PCR reads. The top ten hold roughly 32% of the sample, which has roughly 170,000 distinct CDR3 sequences, around 15% seen once. Germline V gene sequence: CDR1 DFQATT, CDR2 SNEGSKA (reference sequence). Trimming stripped 4 bases from V and 2 bases from J, with 12 bases between. The CDR3 covers 15 residues.

The TCR was taken from a woman aged 50 to 60 with Graves' hyperthyroidism. The sample taken for sequencing was blood. The gene calls are TRBV20-1 and TRBJ2-6; D perhaps matches TRBD2 (5 bases). CDR3 nucleotide sequence: TGCAGTGCTATGCAAGGGAGACCTGGGGCCAACGTCCTGACTTTC. Translating gives CSAMQGRPGANVLTF.